These 30 T cell receptor beta chains came from one sample sequenced in a study of shared clonotypes between healthy human individuals. TCRdb keeps only in-frame clones here, not all; method: immunoSEQ multiplex PCR. The sample contains roughly 1,100,000 clones, roughly 70% of which appear only once. Sequencing was done on a sample of memory CD4+ T cells sorted from blood. The subset here: CD45RA-negative fraction. These receptor sequences come from a man between 18 and 29 years old in good health.

The chain combines TRBV30 with TRBJ2-7; 14 bases map to TRBD2. Germline CDR1 and CDR2: GTSNPN and SVGIG (reference sequence). The junction had 7 bases not matched to a gene; V was cut back by 1 base and J by 5 bases. This CDR3 spans 16 amino acids. CDR3 amino acids: CAWSGGTSGRGHEQYF. In DNA form, the CDR3 reads TGTGCCTGGAGTGGAGGGACTAGCGGGAGAGGCCACGAGCAGTACTTC.

V usage is TRBV30 and J usage is TRBJ1-1; D is perhaps TRBD1 (6 bases). V shed 2 bases and J shed 3 bases, with 10 bases lying between them. From germline, CDR1 is GTSNPN and CDR2 SVGIG (reference sequence). CDR3 length equals 13 residues. CDR3 residues: CAWSSTGYTEAFF. The CDR3 DNA sequence: TGTGCCTGGAGTTCGACAGGTTACACTGAAGCTTTCTTT.

This clone occurred once. This sequence joins TRBV6-5 and TRBJ1-5, with TRBD1 as a possible D gene (6 bases). Per the germline V gene, CDR1 is MNHEY and CDR2 is SVGAGI. The CDR3 consists of 13 residues. Trimming removed 6 bases from V and 5 bases from J, with 11 bases in between. CDR3 nucleotides: TGTGCCAGCAGCGACAGGTTAGATCAGCCCCAGCATTTT. Translated: CASSDRLDQPQHF.

The gene calls are TRBV10-3 and TRBJ2-2; 8 nucleotides line up with TRBD1. V dropped 7 bases and J dropped 5; count of bases not matched to a gene: 6. The CDR3 covers 14 residues. Germline assignment: CDR1 ENHRY and CDR2 SYGVKD. DNA for the CDR3: TGTGCCATCAAGGACAGGGCGGGGACCGGGGAGCTGTTTTTT. Encoded protein: CAIKDRAGTGELFF.

This chain joins TRBV28 and TRBJ1-4; D is uncertain. CDR3 length: 14 amino acids. Germline V gene sequence: CDR1 MDHEN, CDR2 SYDVKM. V gave up 1 base and J gave up 7 bases, with 10 bases separating them. CDR3 loop: CASSLLGPAEKLFF. CDR3 nucleotides: TGTGCCAGCAGTTTATTAGGGCCCGCTGAAAAACTGTTTTTT.

The CDR3 DNA sequence: TGCGCCAGCTCGGGACAGTGGAAAGAGACCCAGTACTTC. This codes for CASSGQWKETQYF. V gene TRBV10-1 combines with J gene TRBJ2-5; 7 nucleotides align to TRBD1. Trimming at V came to 8 bases and at J to 3 bases, leaving 6 bases not matched to a gene. This CDR3 has 13 residues. Germline V lookup: CDR1 WNHNN, CDR2 SYGVQD (reference sequence).

The CDR3, as DNA: TGCGCCAGCAGCCAAGGGCTAGCGGGAGGGATTTACGAGCAGTACTTC. Amino acids: CASSQGLAGGIYEQYF. V usage is TRBV4-3 and J usage is TRBJ2-7; TRBD2 aligns across 12 bases. This CDR3 has 16 amino acids. Germline CDR1 and CDR2: LGHNA and YSLEER. After removal of 1 base from V and 4 bases from J, the junction contained 5 bases not matched to a gene.

The V gene is TRBV19, the J gene TRBJ2-6; 7 nucleotides line up with TRBD2. From germline, CDR1 is LNHDA and CDR2 SQIVND (reference sequence). J lost 2 bases, V lost 3 bases, and 4 bases had no gene match. The CDR3 consists of 16 residues. Here the CDR3 reads CASSMSGGAGANVLTF. The CDR3 nucleotides read TGTGCCAGTAGTATGTCGGGGGGAGCTGGGGCCAACGTCCTGACTTTC.

This clone has just a few counts. The chain recombines TRBV19 with TRBJ2-6; 7 bases fit TRBD1. Germline CDR1 LNHDA, CDR2 SQIVND (reference sequence). The CDR3 covers 18 residues. Unmatched junction bases numbered 12, after V lost 7 bases and J lost 0 bases. The CDR3 here is CASTTSYGTVSGANVLTF. DNA of the CDR3: TGTGCCAGTACCACTTCGTACGGGACAGTCTCTGGGGCCAACGTCCTGACTTTC.

The rearrangement uses TRBV5-4 and TRBJ2-7; TRBD2 matches 10 bases. The germline V gene has CDR1 SGHNT and CDR2 YYREEE (reference sequence). The CDR3 totals 15 residues. V was clipped by 0 bases and J by 3 bases; unmatched bases: 3. The CDR3 region is CASSLALAGVYEQYF. CDR3 in DNA: TGTGCCAGCAGCTTGGCCCTAGCGGGAGTCTACGAGCAGTACTTC.

The V call is TRBV6-1, the J call TRBJ2-1; the D is unclear. Germline CDR1 reads MNHNS; CDR2 reads SASEGT. The CDR3 has 16 residues. Deletions cut 1 base from V and 7 bases from J, with 17 bases between. The CDR3 protein is CASSEGEGYGRNEQFF. DNA of the CDR3: TGTGCCAGCAGTGAAGGGGAAGGGTACGGGCGGAATGAGCAGTTCTTC.

The chain joins TRBV5-6 to TRBJ2-1, with a weak D call TRBD1 (6 bases). This CDR3 region has 15 residues. The V end lost 0 bases, the J end lost 5 bases, and 12 bases lay between the germline ends. CDR1 SGHDT and CDR2 YYEEEE come from the germline V gene. The CDR3 nucleotides are TGTGCCAGCAGCTTGGACAGGGTAGTGCACAATGAGCAGTTCTTC. Translated, it gives CASSLDRVVHNEQFF.

V is TRBV5-4 and J is TRBJ2-7; no clear D gene. The V end lost 2 bases, the J end lost 4 bases, and 13 bases lay between the germline ends. The CDR3 sequence is 14 residues long. Germline CDR1 is SGHNT and CDR2 is YYREEE (reference sequence). This CDR3 is CASSLAPPEYEQYF. CDR3 bases: TGTGCCAGCAGCTTAGCGCCCCCAGAATACGAGCAGTACTTC.

The chain couples TRBV18 to TRBJ2-5; D call uncertain. Trimming took 7 bases from V and 1 from J, leaving 10 bases between them. The CDR3 extends over 13 amino acids. Looked up from germline, CDR1 is KGHSH and CDR2 is LQKENI. The CDR3 protein is CASLATRQETQYF. The CDR3 DNA is TGTGCCAGCTTGGCAACACGCCAAGAGACCCAGTACTTC. The entire variable domain, with the rest obtained from reference TRBV18 and TRBJ2-5, is as follows: NAGVMQNPRHLVRRRGQEARLRCSPMKGHSHVYWYRQLPEEGLKFMVYLQKENIIDESGMPKERFSAEFPKEGPSILRIQQVVRGDSAAYFCASLATRQETQYFGPGTRLLVL.

CDR3 amino acids: CASSTSWGGYEQYF. The CDR3, as DNA: TGTGCCAGCAGTACTAGCTGGGGAGGCTACGAGCAGTACTTC. V usage is TRBV6-9 and J usage is TRBJ2-7; tentatively, D is TRBD2 (6 bases). Germline CDR1 and CDR2: MNHGY and SVAAGI. Trimming shortened V by 5 bases and J by 3 bases, and 14 bases separated the two germline ends. CDR3 length: 14 amino acids.

This chain links TRBV28 with TRBJ2-7; D gene unclear. CDR1 is MDHEN and CDR2 is SYDVKM in the germline V gene. The CDR3 length is 13 residues. V lost 4 bases and J 2 bases, leaving 9 bases between the germline ends. The CDR3 reads CASSSRFPYEQYF. The CDR3 nucleotides read TGTGCCAGCAGTTCCCGTTTCCCCTACGAGCAGTACTTC.

This chain connects TRBV6-1 to TRBJ2-4; 8 bases agree with TRBD2. The V gene's germline CDR1 is MNHNS and CDR2 SASEGT. Trimming took 3 bases from V and 1 from J; bases not matched to a gene: 8. This CDR3 contains 17 residues. The CDR3 region has the DNA TGTGCCAGCAGTGACATAGGGACGGGAGGGGCCAAAAACATTCAGTACTTC. Protein product: CASSDIGTGGAKNIQYF.

The chain has TRBV9 and TRBJ2-7; D is ambiguous. The CDR3 runs 13 residues. Germline V gives CDR1 SGDLS, CDR2 YYNGEE. V dropped 4 bases and J dropped 5 bases, with 13 bases sitting between them. CDR3 region: CASSFASADEQYF. In DNA form, the CDR3 reads TGTGCCAGCAGCTTTGCAAGCGCCGACGAGCAGTACTTC.

The rearrangement uses TRBV5-4 and TRBJ2-2; D gene ambiguous. Trimming took 0 bases from V and 0 from J, leaving 6 bases between them. CDR3 length equals 15 residues. The germline CDR1 and CDR2 sequences are SGHNT and YYREEE (reference sequence). The CDR3 sequence is CASSLVSPNTGELFF. The DNA for the CDR3 is TGTGCCAGCAGCTTGGTCTCCCCGAACACCGGGGAGCTGTTTTTT.

This clone was counted between two and nine times. V gene TRBV12-2 combines with J gene TRBJ1-6. TRBV12-2 is a pseudogene locus. The CDR3 has 13 amino acids. CDR3 sequence: CARGDTGRGHLHF. The CDR3 nucleotides read TGTGCCCGCGGAGACACAGGGAGGGGACACCTCCACTTT.

Details on this clone: This sample also contains other DNA sequences that code for the same CDR3. V and J are TRBV10-3 and TRBJ1-5; D ambiguous. This CDR3 region has 13 residues. V lost 4 bases and J lost 4, with 8 bases in between. Per the germline V gene, CDR1 is ENHRY and CDR2 is SYGVKD. In DNA form, the CDR3 reads TGTGCCATCAGTGCTACAGATAATCAGCCCCAGCATTTT. This codes for CAISATDNQPQHF.

This chain joins TRBV5-5 and TRBJ1-2, with 10 nucleotides matching TRBD1. Germline CDR1 reads SGHKS; CDR2 reads YYEKEE (reference sequence). This CDR3 spans 13 amino acids. Losses at the gene ends were 2 bases for V and 8 bases for J; bases not matched to a gene: 3. This CDR3 reads CASSFRDRGGYTF. In DNA, the CDR3 is TGTGCCAGCAGCTTTAGGGACAGGGGCGGCTACACCTTC.

This chain links TRBV30 with TRBJ1-1, with D possibly being TRBD1 (6 bases). V gave up 1 base and J gave up 2 bases, with 8 bases separating them. In germline, CDR1 is GTSNPN, CDR2 SVGIG (reference sequence). The CDR3 contains 13 residues. For the CDR3, the DNA is TGTGCCTGGAGTGCGGACAGTAACACTGAAGCTTTCTTT. It encodes CAWSADSNTEAFF.

This chain connects TRBV30 to TRBJ2-7; TRBD2 might be the D (7 bases). Looked up from germline, CDR1 is GTSNPN and CDR2 is SVGIG (reference sequence). Trimming shortened V by 7 bases and J by 3 bases, and 16 bases separated the two germline ends. This CDR3 spans 13 amino acids. CDR3 residues: CASSKGGIYEQYF. The CDR3 coding sequence is TGTGCCTCCTCAAAGGGGGGGATCTACGAGCAGTACTTC. The full variable domain, in which reference TRBV30 and TRBJ2-7 provide the parts outside the CDR3, is SQTIHQWPATLVQPVGSPLSLECTVEGTSNPNLYWYRQAAGRGLQLLFYSVGIGQISSEVPQNLSASRPQDRQFILSSKKLLLSDSGFYLCASSKGGIYEQYFGPGTRLTVT.

The chain carries TRBV6-1 and TRBJ1-5; D is possibly TRBD1 (6 bases). The CDR3 consists of 14 residues. The V gene's germline CDR1 is MNHNS and CDR2 SASEGT. V shed 6 bases and J shed 0 bases, with 9 bases lying between them. The CDR3 is CASRDRYSNQPQHF. The CDR3 DNA is TGTGCCAGCAGGGACAGATATAGCAATCAGCCCCAGCATTTT.

The V call is TRBV7-2, the J call TRBJ2-6, with 7 bases aligning to TRBD1. The J segment lost 0 bases and the V segment lost 2 bases, leaving 10 bases of the junction unmatched. Per germline, CDR1 SGHTA and CDR2 FQGNSA. The CDR3 spans 19 residues. CDR3 sequence: CASSLTGPGGGSGANVLTF. CDR3 coding DNA: TGTGCCAGCAGCTTAACGGGGCCAGGGGGTGGCTCTGGGGCCAACGTCCTGACTTTC.

The CDR3 sequence is CASSLSISGKTSTDTQYF. In nucleotides, the CDR3 is TGTGCCAGCAGCTTGTCCATTAGCGGGAAAACGAGCACAGATACGCAGTATTTT. The chain carries TRBV5-6 and TRBJ2-3; 8 positions agree with TRBD2. Germline V gene sequence: CDR1 SGHDT, CDR2 YYEEEE. V lost 1 base and J lost 0; bases outside the gene matches: 10. This CDR3 has 18 residues.

This clone has only one observation. This chain joins TRBV7-2 and TRBJ1-2; weak D call: TRBD1 (5 bases). Germline V gene data show CDR1 as SGHTA and CDR2 as FQGNSA. Trimming stripped 2 bases from V and 7 bases from J, with 11 bases between. This CDR3 has 13 residues. The CDR3 region is CASSLRSGGGYTF. CDR3 in DNA: TGTGCCAGCAGCTTAAGGAGTGGGGGTGGCTACACCTTC.

The chain couples TRBV19 to TRBJ2-7; D is unclear. With 10 bases removed from V and 0 bases from J, the gap between germline ends came to 13 bases. CDR3 length: 13 amino acids. Germline assignment: CDR1 LNHDA and CDR2 SQIVND (reference sequence). The CDR3 here is CATRQPSSYEQYF. DNA of the CDR3: TGTGCCACCCGGCAGCCAAGCTCCTACGAGCAGTACTTC.

This clone was seen more than once but under ten times. At the DNA level, this CDR3 is encoded by other sequences in the same sample as well. The CDR3 loop reads CASSPLNPANTEAFF. CDR3 nucleotides: TGTGCCAGCTCACCCCTTAATCCAGCAAACACTGAAGCTTTCTTT. The genes are TRBV18 and TRBJ1-1; D gene ambiguous. V dropped 3 bases and J dropped 2 bases, with 13 bases sitting between them. The CDR3 sequence is 15 residues long. Looked up from germline, CDR1 is KGHSH and CDR2 is LQKENI.